Given below is one T cell receptor (beta chain) in context. TCRdb analysed the 5' RACE reads with MiXCR anew, one entry per CDR3 protein. This table has 470,000 or so distinct CDR3 sequences, 20% appearing once. The sample is drawn from a study of T-cell memory formation after mild COVID-19. CDR1 SGHVS and CDR2 FQNEAQ come from the germline V gene. The CDR3 spans 15 residues. With 2 bases removed from V and 1 base from J, the gap between germline ends came to 11 bases. The sample comprised PBMCs or a T cell subset sorted from them (not recorded which). V is TRBV7-8 and J is TRBJ1-1; tentative D call: TRBD1 (5 bases). The TCR originated in an adult woman who had mild COVID-19 (a few samples of this study predate the infection). Cell type and time point are not known. The CDR3 DNA follows: TGTGCCAGCAGCTTATCAGCAAGGGGGAACACTGAAGCTTTCTTT. Its protein is CASSLSARGNTEAFF.